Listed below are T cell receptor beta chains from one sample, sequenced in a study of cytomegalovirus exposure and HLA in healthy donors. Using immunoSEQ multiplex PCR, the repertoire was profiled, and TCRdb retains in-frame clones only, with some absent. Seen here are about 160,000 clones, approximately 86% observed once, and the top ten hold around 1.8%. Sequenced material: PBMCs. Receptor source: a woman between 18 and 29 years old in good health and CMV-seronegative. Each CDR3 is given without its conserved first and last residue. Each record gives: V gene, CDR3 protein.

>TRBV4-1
ASSHPPRTGDPTTEAF
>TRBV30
AWAKDRLAGELF
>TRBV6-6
ASSYSQGEQF
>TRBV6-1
ASLEYSNQPQH
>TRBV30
AWSVWRGNSPLH
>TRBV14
ASSQEGRGFNEQF
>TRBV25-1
ASSPGGVRYEQY
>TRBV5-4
ASSLGGQGVETQY
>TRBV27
ASKLWGDQETQY
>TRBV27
ASSLVGRWDQPQH
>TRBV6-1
ASRRQGYNEKLF
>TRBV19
ASSIRQDNEQF
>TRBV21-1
ASSKLGQVGGYT
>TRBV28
ASSPSGLGTGFYEQY
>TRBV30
AWQVPGGNYT
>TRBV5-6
ASSLDRLANEQF
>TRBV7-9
ASSMTGRLNYYEQY
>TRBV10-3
ATTPGGSQPQH
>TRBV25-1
ASALGGQPQH
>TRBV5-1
ASSSVLASGGANEQF
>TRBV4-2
ASSPQEDSGYGYT
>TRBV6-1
ASRPSGQRYQPQH
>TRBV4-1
ASSRIGLSGNTIY
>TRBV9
ASSARGGRETQY
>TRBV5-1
ASSLGGTSGYEQY
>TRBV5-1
ASCVGDRGLYEQY
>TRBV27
ASSLSPSGQAGYT
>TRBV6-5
ASSLAYTDTQY
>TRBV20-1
SAGGTGKAF
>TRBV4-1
ASSQWEGEGEKLF
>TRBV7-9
ASSFPSGRPGVNGELF
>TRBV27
ASSSSGTMYQETQY
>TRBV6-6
ASSSPGAGDYEQY
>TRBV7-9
ASTRGLAGANTGELF
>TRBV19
ASSLTSANTGELF
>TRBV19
ASQQGSDGYT
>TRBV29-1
SVDTQGHTGYNEQF
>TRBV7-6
ASSLARSSGEEDTQY
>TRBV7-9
ASSFSLGGDEQF
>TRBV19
ATDPTTGSTDTQY
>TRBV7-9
ASSTRLEGNEQF
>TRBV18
ASSPENQPQH
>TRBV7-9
ASSLDSADPQGYT
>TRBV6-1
ASSDFDEQY
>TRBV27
ASSLTLAGDTQY
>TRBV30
AWSITGSRETQY
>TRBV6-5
ASSELGHTDTQY
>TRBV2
ASSVVEKGANYGYT
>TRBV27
ASSLGSWSNQPQH
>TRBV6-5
ASSPQTGWGQPQH
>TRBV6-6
ASSYAPNRADPPLH
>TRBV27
ASSPLWAREPRQY
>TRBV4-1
ASREVTGLLTEAF
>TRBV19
ASSQTPGQGNEQY